This is a list of T cell receptor beta chains from one sample in a study of shared clonotypes between healthy human individuals. Libraries were prepared by immunoSEQ multiplex PCR; TCRdb keeps only in-frame clonotypes and omits some of them. The sample shows 2 million to 2.5 million clones, approximately 96% of them seen only once. Material: naive CD4+ T cells sorted from blood. The receptors derive from a man younger than 35 in good health. CDR3s include the opening cysteine and the closing phenylalanine or tryptophan. A D gene is named only where the DNA matches it firmly. Some rows mark clone size as missing; the rest say once, few, many or name a class of expanded clone.

>TRBJ2-1|.|14|.|TRBV5-1
TGCGCCAGCAGCTTGGGTGGCTCCTACAATGAGCAGTTCTTC
CASSLGGSYNEQFF
>TRBJ2-2|.|13|.|TRBV19
TGTGCCAGCACAGCCGCGAACACCGGGGAGCTGTTTTTT
CASTAANTGELFF
>TRBJ2-5|.|16|TRBD2|TRBV5-1
TGCGCCAGCAGCTTGCAAGCGGGGGGCCACCAAGAGACCCAGTACTTC
CASSLQAGGHQETQYF
>TRBJ2-7|.|14|.|TRBV10-3
TGTGCCATCAGTGATCCCAGGATCTCCTACGAGCAGTACTTC
CAISDPRISYEQYF
>TRBJ2-3|.|12|.|TRBV5-1
TGCGCCAGCAGCCCTCCGGCGAATACGCAGTATTTT
CASSPPANTQYF
>TRBJ2-5|.|11|.|TRBV7-9
TGTGCCAGCAGCTACAGAGAGACCCAGTACTTC
CASSYRETQYF
>TRBJ2-3|.|14|TRBD2|TRBV7-2
TGTGCCAGCAGCTTACGGCTAGCGGGAGATACGCAGTATTTT
CASSLRLAGDTQYF
>TRBJ2-7|.|12|.|TRBV14
TGTGCCAGCAGTCCAGGGAGTATGAAGCAGTACTTC
CASSPGSMKQYF
>TRBJ2-6|.|17|.|TRBV5-1
TGCGCCAGCAGCTTGGACGTCGGGTTCTCGGGGGCCAACGTCCTGACTTTC
CASSLDVGFSGANVLTF
>TRBJ2-2|.|16|.|TRBV11-2
TGTGCCAGCAGCCCCGGACTCATCTCCCGGACCGGGGAGCTGTTTTTT
CASSPGLISRTGELFF
>TRBJ1-5|.|12|.|TRBV28
TGTGCCAGCAGTTTGAGGGTTCAGCCCCAGCATTTT
CASSLRVQPQHF
>TRBJ1-3|.|17|TRBD1|TRBV28
TGTGCCAGCAGTTCAATGGACAGGGGGATTTTTGGAAACACCATATATTTT
CASSSMDRGIFGNTIYF
>TRBJ1-4|.|14|.|TRBV10-3
TGTGCCATCAGTCGGGGCGGGAGTGATGAAAAACTGTTTTTT
CAISRGGSDEKLFF
>TRBJ2-3|.|17|TRBD2|TRBV5-1
TGCGCCAGCAGCTTGGTACGGGAGGGGTTTGGCACAGATACGCAGTATTTT
CASSLVREGFGTDTQYF
>TRBJ2-6|.|16|.|TRBV2
TGTGCCAGATCAACAGCCGGACTCTCTGGGGCCAACGTCCTGACTTTC
CARSTAGLSGANVLTF
>TRBJ2-1|.|12|.|TRBV11-2
TGTGCCAGCAGCTTAGATAGGAATGAGCAGTTCTTC
CASSLDRNEQFF
>TRBJ1-1|.|16|.|TRBV5-1
TGCGCCAGCAGTATAGGATCCGGTCCTTCGAACACTGAAGCTTTCTTT
CASSIGSGPSNTEAFF
>TRBJ2-3|.|16|TRBD2|TRBV2
TGTGCCAGCAGTCCCAGGACTAGCGGCCGCACAGATACGCAGTATTTT
CASSPRTSGRTDTQYF
>TRBJ2-2|few|16|TRBD2|TRBV30
TGTGCCTGGAGTTCAAAGCGGGAGGCAAACACCGGGGAGCTGTTTTTT
CAWSSKREANTGELFF
>TRBJ1-5|.|15|.|TRBV6-1
TGTGCCAGCCACGACAGGTCCAGTAGCAATCAGCCCCAGCATTTT
CASHDRSSSNQPQHF
>TRBJ1-4|.|13|.|TRBV6-1
TGTGCCAGCCAACGGGTTGTTGATGAAAAACTGTTTTTT
CASQRVVDEKLFF
>TRBJ2-7|many|13|.|TRBV7-9
TGTGCCAGCAGCCCCGACCTCCCCTACGAGCAGTACTTC
CASSPDLPYEQYF
>TRBJ1-2|.|14|.|TRBV28
TGTGCCAGCAGTTTAGAGTTAGGGAACTATGGCTACACCTTC
CASSLELGNYGYTF
>TRBJ2-1|.|16|TRBD2|TRBV4-3
TGCGCCAGCAGCCAAGATTTCCGGCTAGCGGGAGATGAGCAGTTCTTC
CASSQDFRLAGDEQFF
>TRBJ2-5|once|13|.|TRBV19
TGTGCCAGTAGCAACAGGGCGGGGGAGACCCAGTACTTC
CASSNRAGETQYF
>TRBJ2-7|.|17|.|TRBV11-2
TGTGCCAGCAGCTTAGGAGGAGGGAAGGGTCTGGCCTACGAGCAGTACTTC
CASSLGGGKGLAYEQYF
>TRBJ1-6|.|13|TRBD1|TRBV2
TGTGCCAGCTTAGGACAGGGGTCTTCACCCCTCCACTTT
CASLGQGSSPLHF
>TRBJ2-7|.|15|.|TRBV6-5
TGTGCCAGCAGTTACTCGACCAGGGGACGGTACGAGCAGTACTTC
CASSYSTRGRYEQYF
>TRBJ1-1|.|12|TRBD1|TRBV18
TGTGCCAGCTCACCACAGGGGGCCGAAGCTTTCTTT
CASSPQGAEAFF
>TRBJ1-6|.|14|TRBD1|TRBV6-6
TGTGCCAGCAGGCCGGACAGGCTCCATTCACCCCTCCACTTT
CASRPDRLHSPLHF
>TRBJ1-2|.|13|TRBD1|TRBV6-7
TGTGCCAGCAGTACCCGACAGGGTTCTGGCTACACCTTC
CASSTRQGSGYTF
>TRBJ2-7|.|10|TRBD1|TRBV27
TGTGCCAGCAGTCCAACAGGGGGGTGCTTC
CASSPTGGCF
>TRBJ1-2|once|15|.|TRBV7-9
TGTGCCAGCAGCTTAACATCAGGCTCGGCTATGGGCTACACCTTC
CASSLTSGSAMGYTF
>TRBJ1-6|.|15|.|TRBV11-2
TGTGCCAGCAGCTTAGATGGCAGATATAATTCACCCCTCCACTTT
CASSLDGRYNSPLHF
>TRBJ2-5|once|16|.|TRBV4-3
TGCGCCAGCAGCCAAGATGGGGCAGGGCTGGGAGAGACCCAGTACTTC
CASSQDGAGLGETQYF
>TRBJ2-1|.|14|TRBD2|TRBV5-1
TGCGCCAGCAGGGGGACTAGCGTAGTCGATGAGCAGTTCTTC
CASRGTSVVDEQFF
>TRBJ1-5|few|15|.|TRBV6-4
TGTGCCAGCAGATTGGACGGTAACAGCAATCAGCCCCAGCATTTT
CASRLDGNSNQPQHF
>TRBJ2-1|.|15|.|TRBV9
TGTGCCAGCAGCGTATACGGGAGCTCCTACAATGAGCAGTTCTTC
CASSVYGSSYNEQFF
>TRBJ2-3|.|15|.|TRBV7-9
TGTGCCAGCAGCTTAGAGGGTGTTGGCACAGATACGCAGTATTTT
CASSLEGVGTDTQYF
>TRBJ1-1|.|13|.|TRBV7-3
TGTGCCAGCAGCTCATACTTAAACACTGAAGCTTTCTTT
CASSSYLNTEAFF
>TRBJ2-6|.|16|.|TRBV7-2
TGTGCCAGCAGGGAGACAGGTCTCTCTGGGGCCAACGTCCTGACTTTC
CASRETGLSGANVLTF
>TRBJ1-6|few|15|.|TRBV5-1
TGCGCCAGCAGCTCGGAAGGGTGGGATAATTCACCCCTCCACTTT
CASSSEGWDNSPLHF
>TRBJ1-6|.|16|.|TRBV13
TGTGCCAGCAGCCCCCGACGGCAGGGCGGCAATTCACCCCTCCACTTT
CASSPRRQGGNSPLHF
>TRBJ1-1|.|13|.|TRBV10-1
TGCGCCAGCAGTGAGTCGATGACCACTGAAGCTTTCTTT
CASSESMTTEAFF
>TRBJ1-5|.|14|.|TRBV25-1
TGTGCCAGGCCTCTATTATGGAGCAATCAGCCCCAGCATTTT
CARPLLWSNQPQHF
>TRBJ1-4|.|15|TRBD1|TRBV6-5
TGTGCCAGCAGCACGACGACAGGGACTAATGAAAAACTGTTTTTT
CASSTTTGTNEKLFF
>TRBJ2-5|.|15|TRBD1|TRBV4-1
TGCGCCAGCAGCCAAGGGGACAGTATTCAAGAGACCCAGTACTTC
CASSQGDSIQETQYF
>TRBJ2-5|.|12|.|TRBV29-1
TGCAGCGTTGGGTCAGGGGTAGAGACCCAGTACTTC
CSVGSGVETQYF
>TRBJ1-3|.|14|.|TRBV6-1
TGTGCCAGCAGCCCACGGAACTCTGGAAACACCATATATTTT
CASSPRNSGNTIYF
>TRBJ2-7|.|13|.|TRBV11-2
TGTGCCAGCAGCTTAGGGAACGTCTACGAGCAGTACTTC
CASSLGNVYEQYF
>TRBJ1-6|.|14|TRBD1|TRBV4-1
TGCGCCAGCAGCCAAGGGGGACAGGGTTCACCCCTCCACTTT
CASSQGGQGSPLHF
>TRBJ2-7|.|13|.|TRBV6-4
TGTGCCAGCAGCAAGACTCAATCCTACGAGCAGTACTTC
CASSKTQSYEQYF